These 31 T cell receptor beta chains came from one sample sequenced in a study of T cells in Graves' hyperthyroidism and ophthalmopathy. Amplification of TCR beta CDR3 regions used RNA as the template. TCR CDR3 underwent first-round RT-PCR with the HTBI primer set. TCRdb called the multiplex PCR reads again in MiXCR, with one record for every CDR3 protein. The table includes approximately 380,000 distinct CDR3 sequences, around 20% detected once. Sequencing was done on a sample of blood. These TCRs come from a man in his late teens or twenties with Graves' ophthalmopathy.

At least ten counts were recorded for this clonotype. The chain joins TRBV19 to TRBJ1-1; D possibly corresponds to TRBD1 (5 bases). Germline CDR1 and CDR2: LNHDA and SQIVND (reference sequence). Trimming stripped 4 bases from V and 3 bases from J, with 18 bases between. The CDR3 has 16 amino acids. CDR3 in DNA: TGTGCCAGTAGTACTGACAGAGTCCGAGTTCACACTGAAGCTTTCTTT. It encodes CASSTDRVRVHTEAFF. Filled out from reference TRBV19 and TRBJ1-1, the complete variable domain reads DGGITQSPKYLFRKEGQNVTLSCEQNLNHDAMYWYRQDPGQGLRLIYYSQIVNDFQKGDIAEGYSVSREKKESFPLTVTSAQKNPTAFYLCASSTDRVRVHTEAFFGQGTRLTVV.

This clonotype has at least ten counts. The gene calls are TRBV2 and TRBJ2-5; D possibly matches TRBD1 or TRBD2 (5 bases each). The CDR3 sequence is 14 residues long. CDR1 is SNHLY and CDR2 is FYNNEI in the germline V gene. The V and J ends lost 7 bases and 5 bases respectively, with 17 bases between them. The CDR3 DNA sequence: TGTGCCAGCACACGGGACCCGGTGGAGGAGACCCAGTACTTC. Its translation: CASTRDPVEETQYF.

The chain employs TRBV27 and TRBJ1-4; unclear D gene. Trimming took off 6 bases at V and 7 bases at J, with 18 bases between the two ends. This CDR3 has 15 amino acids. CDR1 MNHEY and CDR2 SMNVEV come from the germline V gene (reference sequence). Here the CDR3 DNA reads TGTGCCAGCAGACCTATGGGTGGGCCTTTTGAAAAACTGTTTTTT. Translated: CASRPMGGPFEKLFF.

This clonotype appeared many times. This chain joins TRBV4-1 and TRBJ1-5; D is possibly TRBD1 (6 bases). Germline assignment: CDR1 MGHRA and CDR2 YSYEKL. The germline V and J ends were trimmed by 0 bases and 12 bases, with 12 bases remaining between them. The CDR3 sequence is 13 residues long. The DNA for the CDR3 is TGCGCCAGCAGCCAAGAATATACGGGACACCAGCATTTT. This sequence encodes CASSQEYTGHQHF.

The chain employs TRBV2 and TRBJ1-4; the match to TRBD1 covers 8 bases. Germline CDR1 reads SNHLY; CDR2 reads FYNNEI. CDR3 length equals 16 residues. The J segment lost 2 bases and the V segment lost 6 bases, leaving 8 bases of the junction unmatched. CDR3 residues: CASRDLDRVTNEKLFF. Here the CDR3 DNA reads TGTGCCAGCAGGGATTTGGACAGGGTTACTAATGAAAAACTGTTTTTT.

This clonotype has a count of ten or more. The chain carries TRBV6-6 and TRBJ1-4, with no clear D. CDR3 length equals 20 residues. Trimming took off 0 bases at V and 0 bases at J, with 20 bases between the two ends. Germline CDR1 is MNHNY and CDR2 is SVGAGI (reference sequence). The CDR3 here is CASSYSTRGPENPTNEKLFF. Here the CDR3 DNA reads TGTGCCAGCAGTTACTCGACTCGTGGTCCCGAAAATCCAACTAATGAAAAACTGTTTTTT.

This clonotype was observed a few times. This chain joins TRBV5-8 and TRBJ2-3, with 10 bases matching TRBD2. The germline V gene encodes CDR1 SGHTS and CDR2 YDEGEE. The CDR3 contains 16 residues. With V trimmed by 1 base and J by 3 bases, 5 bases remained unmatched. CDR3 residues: CASSLRSGGGTDTQYF. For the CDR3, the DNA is TGTGCCAGCAGCTTGAGGAGCGGGGGGGGGACAGATACGCAGTATTTT.

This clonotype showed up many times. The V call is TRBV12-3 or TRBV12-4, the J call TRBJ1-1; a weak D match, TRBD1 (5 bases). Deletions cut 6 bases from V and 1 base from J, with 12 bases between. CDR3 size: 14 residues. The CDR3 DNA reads TGTGCCAGCAGACTGCGAGGGACGAACACTGAAGCTTTCTTT. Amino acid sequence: CASRLRGTNTEAFF.

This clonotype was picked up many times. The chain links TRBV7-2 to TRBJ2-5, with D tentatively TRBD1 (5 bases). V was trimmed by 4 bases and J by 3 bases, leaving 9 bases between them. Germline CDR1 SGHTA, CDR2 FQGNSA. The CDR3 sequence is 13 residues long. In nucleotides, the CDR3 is TGTGCCAGCAGCTCCAGACAGAAAGAGACCCAGTACTTC. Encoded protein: CASSSRQKETQYF.

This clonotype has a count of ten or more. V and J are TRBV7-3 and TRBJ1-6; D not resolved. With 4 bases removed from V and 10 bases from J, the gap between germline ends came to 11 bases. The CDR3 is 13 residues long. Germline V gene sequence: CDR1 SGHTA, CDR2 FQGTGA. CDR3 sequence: CASSSDGDSPLHF. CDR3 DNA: TGTGCCAGCAGCTCAGACGGAGACTCACCCCTCCACTTT. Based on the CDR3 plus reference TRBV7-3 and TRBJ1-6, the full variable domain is GAGVSQTPSNKVTEKGKYVELRCDPISGHTALYWYRQSLGQGPEFLIYFQGTGAADDSGLPNDRFFAVRPEGSVSTLKIQRTERGDSAVYLCASSSDGDSPLHFGNGTRLTVT.

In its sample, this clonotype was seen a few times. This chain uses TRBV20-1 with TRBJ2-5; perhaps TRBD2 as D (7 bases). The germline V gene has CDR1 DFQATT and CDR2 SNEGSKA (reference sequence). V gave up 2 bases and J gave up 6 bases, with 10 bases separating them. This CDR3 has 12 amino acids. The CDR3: CSARWGGQTQYF. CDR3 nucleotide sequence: TGCAGTGCTAGATGGGGGGGCCAGACCCAGTACTTC.

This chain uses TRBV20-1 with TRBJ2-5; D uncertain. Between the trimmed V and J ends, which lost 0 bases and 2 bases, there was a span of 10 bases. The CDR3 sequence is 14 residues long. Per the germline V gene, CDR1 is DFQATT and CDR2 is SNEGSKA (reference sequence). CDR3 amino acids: CSARDGSTQETQYF. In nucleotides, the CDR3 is TGCAGTGCTAGAGATGGGTCTACACAAGAGACCCAGTACTTC.

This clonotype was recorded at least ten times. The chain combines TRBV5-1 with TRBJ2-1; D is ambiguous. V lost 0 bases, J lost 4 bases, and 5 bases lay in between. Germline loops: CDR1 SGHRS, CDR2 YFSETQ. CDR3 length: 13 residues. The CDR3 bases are TGCGCCAGCAGCTTGGCACGGTACAATGAGCAGTTCTTC. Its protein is CASSLARYNEQFF.

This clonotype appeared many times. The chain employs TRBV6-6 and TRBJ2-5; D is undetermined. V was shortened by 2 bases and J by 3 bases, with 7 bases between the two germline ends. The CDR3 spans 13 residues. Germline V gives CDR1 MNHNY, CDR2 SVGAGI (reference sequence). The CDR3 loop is CASSYNHEETQYF. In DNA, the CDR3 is TGTGCCAGCAGTTACAATCATGAAGAGACCCAGTACTTC.

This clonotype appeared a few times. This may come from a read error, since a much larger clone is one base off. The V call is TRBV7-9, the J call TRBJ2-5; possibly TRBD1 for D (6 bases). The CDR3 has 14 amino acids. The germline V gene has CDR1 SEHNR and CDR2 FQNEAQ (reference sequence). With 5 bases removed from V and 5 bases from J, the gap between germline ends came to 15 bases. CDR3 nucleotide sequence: TGTGCCAGCAGCCCAACGGGACAAGGGGAGACCCAGTACTTC. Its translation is CASSPTGQGETQYF.

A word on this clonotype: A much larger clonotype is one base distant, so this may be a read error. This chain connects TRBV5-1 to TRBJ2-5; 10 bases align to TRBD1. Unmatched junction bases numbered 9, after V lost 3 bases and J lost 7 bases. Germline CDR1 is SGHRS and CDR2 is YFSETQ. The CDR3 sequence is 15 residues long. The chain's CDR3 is CASSSTGGRGGTQYF. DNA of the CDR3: TGCGCCAGCAGCTCGACAGGGGGCCGAGGAGGGACCCAGTACTTC.

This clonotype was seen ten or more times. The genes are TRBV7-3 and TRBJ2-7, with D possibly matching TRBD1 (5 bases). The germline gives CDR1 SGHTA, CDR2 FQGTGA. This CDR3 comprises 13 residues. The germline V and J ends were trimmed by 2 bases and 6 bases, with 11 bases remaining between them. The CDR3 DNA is TGTGCCAGCAGCTTATCCAGGGCTAGCGAGCAGTACTTC. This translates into CASSLSRASEQYF.

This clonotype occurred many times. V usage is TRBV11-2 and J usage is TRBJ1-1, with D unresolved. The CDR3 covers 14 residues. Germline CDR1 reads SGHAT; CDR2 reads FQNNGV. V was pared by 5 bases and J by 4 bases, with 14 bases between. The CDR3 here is CASSPIGGSTEAFF. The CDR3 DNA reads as TGTGCCAGCAGCCCTATTGGAGGGTCCACTGAAGCTTTCTTT.

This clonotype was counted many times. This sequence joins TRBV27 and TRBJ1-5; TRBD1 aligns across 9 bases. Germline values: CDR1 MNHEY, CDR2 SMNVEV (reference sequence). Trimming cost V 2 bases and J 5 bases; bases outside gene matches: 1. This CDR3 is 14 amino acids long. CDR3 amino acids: CASSLRDRDQPQHF. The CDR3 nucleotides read TGTGCCAGCAGTTTACGGGACAGGGATCAGCCCCAGCATTTT.

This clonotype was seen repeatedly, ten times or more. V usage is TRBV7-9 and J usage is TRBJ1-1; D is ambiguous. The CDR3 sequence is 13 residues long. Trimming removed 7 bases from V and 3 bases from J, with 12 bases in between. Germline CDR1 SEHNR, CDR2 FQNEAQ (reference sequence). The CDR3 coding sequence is TGTGCCAGCACCTTTCTAGTGGACACTGAAGCTTTCTTT. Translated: CASTFLVDTEAFF.

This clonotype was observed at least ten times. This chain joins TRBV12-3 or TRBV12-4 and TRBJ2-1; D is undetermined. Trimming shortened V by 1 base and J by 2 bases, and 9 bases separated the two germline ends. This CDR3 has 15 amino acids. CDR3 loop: CASSLGEAAYNEQFF. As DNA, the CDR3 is TGTGCCAGCAGTTTAGGAGAGGCCGCCTACAATGAGCAGTTCTTC.

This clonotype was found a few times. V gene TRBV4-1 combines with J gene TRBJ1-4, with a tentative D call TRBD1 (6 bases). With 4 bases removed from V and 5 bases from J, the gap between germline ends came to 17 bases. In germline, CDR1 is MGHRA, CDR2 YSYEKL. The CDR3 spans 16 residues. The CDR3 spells CASSLFPRTVNEKLFF. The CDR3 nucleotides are TGCGCCAGCAGCCTCTTCCCTCGGACAGTGAATGAAAAACTGTTTTTT.

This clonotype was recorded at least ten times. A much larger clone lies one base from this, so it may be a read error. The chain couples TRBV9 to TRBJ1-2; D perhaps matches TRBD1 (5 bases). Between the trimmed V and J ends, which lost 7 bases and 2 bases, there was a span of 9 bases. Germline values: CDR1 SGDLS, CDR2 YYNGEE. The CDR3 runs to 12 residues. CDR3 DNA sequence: TGTGCCAGCGAGGGGCAGAACTATGGCTACACCTTC. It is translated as CASEGQNYGYTF.

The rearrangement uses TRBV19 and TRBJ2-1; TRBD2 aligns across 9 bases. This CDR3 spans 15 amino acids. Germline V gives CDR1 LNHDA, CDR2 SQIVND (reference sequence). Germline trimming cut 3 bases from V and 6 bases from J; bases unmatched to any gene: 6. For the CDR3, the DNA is TGTGCCAGTAGTATCGACAAGCGGGGGGCCAATGAGCAGTTCTTC. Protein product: CASSIDKRGANEQFF.

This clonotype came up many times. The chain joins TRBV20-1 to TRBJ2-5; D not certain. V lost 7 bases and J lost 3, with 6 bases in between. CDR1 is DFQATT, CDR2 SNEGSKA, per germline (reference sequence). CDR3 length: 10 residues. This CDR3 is CSVKEETQYF. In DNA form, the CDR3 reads TGCAGTGTTAAGGAAGAGACCCAGTACTTC.

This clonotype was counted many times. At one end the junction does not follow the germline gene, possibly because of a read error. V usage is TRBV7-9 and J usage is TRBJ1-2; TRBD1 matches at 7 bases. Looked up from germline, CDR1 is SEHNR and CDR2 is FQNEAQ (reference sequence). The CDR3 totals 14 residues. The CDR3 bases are TGCGCCAGCAGCTTGGCGGGACAGAACTATGGCTACACCTTC. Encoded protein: CASSLAGQNYGYTF.

The CDR3 loop is CASSYRGQGEKLFF. The CDR3 coding sequence is TGTGCCAGCAGTTACAGGGGGCAAGGTGAAAAACTGTTTTTT. The rearrangement joins TRBV12-3 or TRBV12-4 to TRBJ1-4; 9 positions agree with TRBD1. The CDR3 has 14 residues. J gave up 7 bases and V 4 bases, and 4 bases lay outside the gene matches.

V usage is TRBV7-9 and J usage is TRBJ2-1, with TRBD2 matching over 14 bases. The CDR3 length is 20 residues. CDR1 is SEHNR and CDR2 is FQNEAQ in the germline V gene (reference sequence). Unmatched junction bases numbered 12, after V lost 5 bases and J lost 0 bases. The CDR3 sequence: CASSETGTSGGRSSYNEQFF. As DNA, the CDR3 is TGTGCCAGCAGCGAAACCGGGACTAGCGGGGGCCGCAGCTCCTACAATGAGCAGTTCTTC.

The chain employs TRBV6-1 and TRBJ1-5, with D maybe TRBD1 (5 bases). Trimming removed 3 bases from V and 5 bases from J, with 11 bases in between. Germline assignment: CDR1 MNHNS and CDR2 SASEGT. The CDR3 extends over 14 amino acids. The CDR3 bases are TGTGCCAGCAGTGAGGCGGAGGGGTATCAGCCCCAGCATTTT. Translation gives CASSEAEGYQPQHF.

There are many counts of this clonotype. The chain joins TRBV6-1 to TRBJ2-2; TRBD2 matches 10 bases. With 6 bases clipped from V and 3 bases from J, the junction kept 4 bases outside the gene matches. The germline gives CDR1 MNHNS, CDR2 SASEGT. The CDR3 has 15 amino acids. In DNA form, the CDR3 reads TGTGCCAGCAGGCTAAGCGGGGGGGACACCGGGGAGCTGTTTTTT. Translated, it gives CASRLSGGDTGELFF.

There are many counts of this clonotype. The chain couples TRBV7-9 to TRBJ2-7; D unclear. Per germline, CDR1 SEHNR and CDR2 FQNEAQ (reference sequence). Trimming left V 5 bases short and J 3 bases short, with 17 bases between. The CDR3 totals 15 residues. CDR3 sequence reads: CASSPIAGMGYEQYF. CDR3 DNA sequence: TGTGCCAGCAGCCCAATCGCAGGAATGGGCTACGAGCAGTACTTC. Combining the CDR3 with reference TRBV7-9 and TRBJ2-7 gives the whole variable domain DTGVSQNPRHKITKRGQNVTFRCDPISEHNRLYWYRQTLGQGPEFLTYFQNEAQLEKSRLLSDRFSAERPKGSFSTLEIQRTEQGDSAMYLCASSPIAGMGYEQYFGPGTRLTVT.